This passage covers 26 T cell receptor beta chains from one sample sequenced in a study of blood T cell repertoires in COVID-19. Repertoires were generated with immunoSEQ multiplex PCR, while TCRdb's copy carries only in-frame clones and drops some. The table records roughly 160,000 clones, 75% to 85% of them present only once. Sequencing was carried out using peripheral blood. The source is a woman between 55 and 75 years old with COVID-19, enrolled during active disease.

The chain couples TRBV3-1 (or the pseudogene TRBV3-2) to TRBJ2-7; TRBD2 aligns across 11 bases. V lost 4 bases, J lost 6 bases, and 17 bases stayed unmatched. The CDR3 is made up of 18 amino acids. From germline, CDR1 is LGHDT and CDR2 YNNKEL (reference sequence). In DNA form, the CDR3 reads TGTGCCAGCAGCCGGAAAGGTGGGACTAGCGGATTTCTAGTCGAGCAGTACGTC. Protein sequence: CASSRKGGTSGFLVEQYV.

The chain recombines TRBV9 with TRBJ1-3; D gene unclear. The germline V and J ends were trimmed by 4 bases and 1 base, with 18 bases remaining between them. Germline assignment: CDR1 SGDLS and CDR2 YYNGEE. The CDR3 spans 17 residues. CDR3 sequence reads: CASSTGITERSGNTIYF. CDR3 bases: TGTGCCAGCAGCACCGGGATCACCGAACGATCTGGAAACACCATATATTTT.

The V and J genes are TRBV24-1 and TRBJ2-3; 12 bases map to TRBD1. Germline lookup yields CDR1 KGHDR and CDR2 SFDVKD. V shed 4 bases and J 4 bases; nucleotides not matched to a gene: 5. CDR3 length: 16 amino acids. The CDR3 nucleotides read TGTGCCACCAGTGACCCCGGGACAGGGGGCGCAGATACGCAGTATTTT. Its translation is CATSDPGTGGADTQYF.

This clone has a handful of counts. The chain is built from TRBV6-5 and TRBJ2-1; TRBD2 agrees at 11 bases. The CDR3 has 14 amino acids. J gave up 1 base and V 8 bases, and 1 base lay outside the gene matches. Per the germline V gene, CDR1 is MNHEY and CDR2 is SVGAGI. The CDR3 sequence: CASRLAGSYNEQFF. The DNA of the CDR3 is TGTGCCAGCCGACTAGCGGGATCCTACAATGAGCAGTTCTTC.

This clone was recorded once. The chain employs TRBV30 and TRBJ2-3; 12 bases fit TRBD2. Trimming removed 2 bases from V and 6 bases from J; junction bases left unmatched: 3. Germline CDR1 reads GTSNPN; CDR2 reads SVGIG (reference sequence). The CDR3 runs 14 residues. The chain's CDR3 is CAWSRLAGADTQYF. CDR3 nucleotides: TGTGCCTGGAGTAGACTAGCGGGAGCGGATACGCAGTATTTT.

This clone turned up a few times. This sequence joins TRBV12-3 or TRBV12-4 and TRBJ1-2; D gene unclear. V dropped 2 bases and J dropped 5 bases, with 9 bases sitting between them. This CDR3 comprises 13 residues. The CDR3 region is CASSLLPGYGYTF. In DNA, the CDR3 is TGTGCCAGCAGTTTATTACCCGGGTATGGCTACACCTTC.

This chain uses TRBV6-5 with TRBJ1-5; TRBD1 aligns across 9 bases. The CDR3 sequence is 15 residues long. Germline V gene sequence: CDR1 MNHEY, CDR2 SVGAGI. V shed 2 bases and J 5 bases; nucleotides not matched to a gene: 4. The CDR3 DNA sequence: TGTGCCAGCAGTTACCGTTGGACAGGGGATCAGCCCCAGCATTTT. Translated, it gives CASSYRWTGDQPQHF.

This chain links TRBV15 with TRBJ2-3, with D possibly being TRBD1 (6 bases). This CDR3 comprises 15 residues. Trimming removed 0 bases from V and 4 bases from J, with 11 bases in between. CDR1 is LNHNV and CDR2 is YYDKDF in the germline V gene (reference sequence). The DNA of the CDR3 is TGTGCCACCAGCAGAGACAGGGGTAACGCAGATACGCAGTATTTT. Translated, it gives CATSRDRGNADTQYF.

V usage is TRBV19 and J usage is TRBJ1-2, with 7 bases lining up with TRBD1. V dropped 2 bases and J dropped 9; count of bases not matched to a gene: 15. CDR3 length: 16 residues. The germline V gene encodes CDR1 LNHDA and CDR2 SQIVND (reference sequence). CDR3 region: CASSIKTGQRLSSYTF. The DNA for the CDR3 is TGTGCCAGTAGTATAAAGACGGGACAGAGACTTAGTAGCTACACCTTC.

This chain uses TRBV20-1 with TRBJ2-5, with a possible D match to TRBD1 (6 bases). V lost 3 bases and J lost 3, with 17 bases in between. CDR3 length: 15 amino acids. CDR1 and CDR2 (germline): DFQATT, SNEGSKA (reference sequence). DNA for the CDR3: TGCAGTGCTAGTTTATCCAGGGGACGGAAAGAGACCCAGTACTTC. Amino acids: CSASLSRGRKETQYF.

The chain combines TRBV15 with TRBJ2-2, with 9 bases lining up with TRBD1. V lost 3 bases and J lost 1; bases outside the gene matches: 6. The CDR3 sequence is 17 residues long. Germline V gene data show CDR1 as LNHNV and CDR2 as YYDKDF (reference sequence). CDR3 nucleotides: TGTGCCACCAGCAGGCCAGGACAGGGGAGGAACACCGGGGAGCTGTTTTTT. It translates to CATSRPGQGRNTGELFF.

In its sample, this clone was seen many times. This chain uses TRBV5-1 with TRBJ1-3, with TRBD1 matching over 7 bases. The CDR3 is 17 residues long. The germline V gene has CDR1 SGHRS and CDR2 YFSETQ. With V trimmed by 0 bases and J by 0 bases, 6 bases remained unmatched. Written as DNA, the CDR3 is TGCGCCAGCAGCTTGGGGGACAGTAACCTCTCTGGAAACACCATATATTTT. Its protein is CASSLGDSNLSGNTIYF.

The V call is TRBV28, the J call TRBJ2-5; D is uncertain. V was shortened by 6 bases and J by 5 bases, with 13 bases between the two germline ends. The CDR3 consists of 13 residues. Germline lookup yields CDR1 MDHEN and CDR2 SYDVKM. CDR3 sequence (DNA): TGTGCCAGCAGGGTAGCTCACTCGGAGACCCAGTACTTC. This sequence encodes CASRVAHSETQYF.

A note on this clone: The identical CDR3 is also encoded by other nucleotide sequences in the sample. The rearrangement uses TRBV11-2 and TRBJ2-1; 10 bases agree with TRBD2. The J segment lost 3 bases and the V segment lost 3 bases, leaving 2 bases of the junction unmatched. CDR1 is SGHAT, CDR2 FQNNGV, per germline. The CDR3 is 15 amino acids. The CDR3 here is CASSFQREGYNEQFF. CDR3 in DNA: TGTGCCAGCAGCTTCCAGCGGGAGGGCTACAATGAGCAGTTCTTC.

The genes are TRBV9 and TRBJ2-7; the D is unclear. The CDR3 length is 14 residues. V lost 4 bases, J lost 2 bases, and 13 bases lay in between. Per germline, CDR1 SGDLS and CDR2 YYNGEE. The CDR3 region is CASSPFGSPYEQYV. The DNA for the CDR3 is TGTGCCAGCAGCCCCTTCGGTTCGCCCTACGAGCAGTACGTC.

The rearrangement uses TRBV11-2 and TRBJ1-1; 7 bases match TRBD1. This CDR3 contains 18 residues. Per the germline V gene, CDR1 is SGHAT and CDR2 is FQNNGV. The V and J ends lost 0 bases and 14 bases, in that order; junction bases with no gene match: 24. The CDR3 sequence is CASSLERGQGGKSSFSFF. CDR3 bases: TGTGCCAGCAGCTTAGAAAGGGGCCAGGGGGGAAAATCAAGCTTTAGCTTCTTT.

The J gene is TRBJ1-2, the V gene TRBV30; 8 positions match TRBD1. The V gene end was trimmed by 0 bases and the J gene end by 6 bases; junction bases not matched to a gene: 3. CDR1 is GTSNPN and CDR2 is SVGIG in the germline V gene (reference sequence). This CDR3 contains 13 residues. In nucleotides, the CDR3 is TGTGCCTGGAGTGTTGGGACAGGCAATGGCTACACCTTC. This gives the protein CAWSVGTGNGYTF.

CDR3 DNA sequence: TGTGCCAGCAGCTTAGCGCTCCTAGCGGGGGAAGAGACCCAGTACTTC. This gives the protein CASSLALLAGEETQYF. The chain has TRBV7-6 and TRBJ2-5; 10 bases line up with TRBD2. This CDR3 contains 16 residues. Germline loops: CDR1 SGHVS, CDR2 FNYEAQ. Trimming cost V 0 bases and J 3 bases; bases outside gene matches: 4.

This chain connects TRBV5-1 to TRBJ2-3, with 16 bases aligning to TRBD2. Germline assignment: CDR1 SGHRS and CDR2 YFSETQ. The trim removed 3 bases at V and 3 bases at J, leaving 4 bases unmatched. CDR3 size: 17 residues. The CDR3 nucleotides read TGCGCCAGCAGCTATGGGACTAGCGGGGGGGCAACAGATACGCAGTATTTT. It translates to CASSYGTSGGATDTQYF.

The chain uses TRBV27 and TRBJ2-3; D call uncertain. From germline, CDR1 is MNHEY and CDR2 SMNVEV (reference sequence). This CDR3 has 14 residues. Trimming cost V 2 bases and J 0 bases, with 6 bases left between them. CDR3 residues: CASSLLRSTDTQYF. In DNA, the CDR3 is TGTGCCAGCAGTTTACTCAGAAGCACAGATACGCAGTATTTT.

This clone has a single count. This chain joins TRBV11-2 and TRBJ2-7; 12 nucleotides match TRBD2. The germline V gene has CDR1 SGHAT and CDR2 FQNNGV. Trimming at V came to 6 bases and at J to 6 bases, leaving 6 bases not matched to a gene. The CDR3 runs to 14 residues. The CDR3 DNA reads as TGTGCCAGCAGAAAACTAGCGGGAGGAAGCGAGCAGTACTTC. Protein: CASRKLAGGSEQYF.

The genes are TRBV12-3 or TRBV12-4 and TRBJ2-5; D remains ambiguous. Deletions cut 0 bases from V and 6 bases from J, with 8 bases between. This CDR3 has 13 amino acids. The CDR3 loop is CASSLAAVQTQYF. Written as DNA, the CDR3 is TGTGCCAGCAGTTTAGCGGCCGTACAGACCCAGTACTTC.

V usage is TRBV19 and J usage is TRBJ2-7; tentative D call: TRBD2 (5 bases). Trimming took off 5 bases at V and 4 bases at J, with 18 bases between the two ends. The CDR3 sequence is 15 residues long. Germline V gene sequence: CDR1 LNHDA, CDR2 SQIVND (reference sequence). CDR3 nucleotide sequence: TGTGCCAGTAGTCTACGGACTGACGGACCTTACGAGCAGTACTTC. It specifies CASSLRTDGPYEQYF.

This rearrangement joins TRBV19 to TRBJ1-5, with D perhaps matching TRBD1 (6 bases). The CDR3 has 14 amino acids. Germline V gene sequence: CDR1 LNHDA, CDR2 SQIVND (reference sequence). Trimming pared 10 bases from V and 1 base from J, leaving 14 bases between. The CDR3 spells CAMGGAGSNQPQHF. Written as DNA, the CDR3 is TGTGCCATGGGGGGGGCAGGAAGCAATCAGCCCCAGCATTTT.

CDR3 bases: TGTGCCAGTACGGGGACAGCCTTCGCGAACACCGGGGAGCTGTTTTTT. Protein: CASTGTAFANTGELFF. The gene calls are TRBV27 and TRBJ2-2; 7 bases are shared with TRBD1. The ends lost 9 bases at V and 0 bases at J; junction bases unmatched: 10. The length of the CDR3 is 16 residues. Germline assignment: CDR1 MNHEY and CDR2 SMNVEV (reference sequence).

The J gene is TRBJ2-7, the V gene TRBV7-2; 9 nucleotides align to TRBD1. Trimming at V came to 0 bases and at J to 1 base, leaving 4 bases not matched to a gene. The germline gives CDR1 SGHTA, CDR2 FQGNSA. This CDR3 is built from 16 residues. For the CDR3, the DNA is TGTGCCAGCAGCTTAGCGACAGGGGGATATTCCTACGAGCAGTACTTC. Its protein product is CASSLATGGYSYEQYF.